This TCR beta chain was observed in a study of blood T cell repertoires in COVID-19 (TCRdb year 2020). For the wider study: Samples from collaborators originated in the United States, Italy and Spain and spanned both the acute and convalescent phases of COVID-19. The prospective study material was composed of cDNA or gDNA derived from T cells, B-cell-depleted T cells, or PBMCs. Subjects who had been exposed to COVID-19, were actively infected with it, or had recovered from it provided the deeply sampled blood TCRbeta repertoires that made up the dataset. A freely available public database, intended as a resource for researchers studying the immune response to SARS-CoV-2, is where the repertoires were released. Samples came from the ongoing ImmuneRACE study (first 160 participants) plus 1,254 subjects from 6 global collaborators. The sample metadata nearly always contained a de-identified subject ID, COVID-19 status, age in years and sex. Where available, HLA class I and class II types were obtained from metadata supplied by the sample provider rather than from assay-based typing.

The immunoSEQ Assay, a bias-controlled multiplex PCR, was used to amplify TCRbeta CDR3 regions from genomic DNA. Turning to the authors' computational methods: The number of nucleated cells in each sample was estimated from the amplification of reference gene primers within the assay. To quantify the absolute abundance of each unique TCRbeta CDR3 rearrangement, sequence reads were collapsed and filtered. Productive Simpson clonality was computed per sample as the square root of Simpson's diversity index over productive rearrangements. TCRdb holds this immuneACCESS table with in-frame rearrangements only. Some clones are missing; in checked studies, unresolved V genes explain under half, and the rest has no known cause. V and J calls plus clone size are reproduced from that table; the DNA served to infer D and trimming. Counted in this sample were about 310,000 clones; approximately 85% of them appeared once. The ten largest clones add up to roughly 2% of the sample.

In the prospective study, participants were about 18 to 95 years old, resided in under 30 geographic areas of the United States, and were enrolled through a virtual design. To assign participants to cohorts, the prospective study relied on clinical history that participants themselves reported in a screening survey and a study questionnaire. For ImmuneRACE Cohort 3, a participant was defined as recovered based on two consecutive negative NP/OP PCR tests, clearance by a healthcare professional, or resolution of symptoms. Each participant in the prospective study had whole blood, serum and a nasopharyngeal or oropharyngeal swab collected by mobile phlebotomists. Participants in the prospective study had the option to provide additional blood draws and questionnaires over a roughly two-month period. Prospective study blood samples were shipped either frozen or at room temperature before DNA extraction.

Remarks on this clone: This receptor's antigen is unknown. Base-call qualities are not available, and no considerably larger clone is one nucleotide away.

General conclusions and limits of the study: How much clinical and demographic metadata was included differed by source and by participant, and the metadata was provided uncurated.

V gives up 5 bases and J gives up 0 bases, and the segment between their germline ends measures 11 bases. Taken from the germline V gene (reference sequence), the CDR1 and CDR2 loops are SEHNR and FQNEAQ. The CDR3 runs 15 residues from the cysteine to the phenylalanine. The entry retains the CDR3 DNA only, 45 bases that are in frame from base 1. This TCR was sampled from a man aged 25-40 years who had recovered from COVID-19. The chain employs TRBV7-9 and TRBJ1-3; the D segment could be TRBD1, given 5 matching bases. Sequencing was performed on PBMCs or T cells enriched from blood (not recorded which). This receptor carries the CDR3 CASSMDKTSGNTIYF. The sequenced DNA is TGTGCCAGCAGCATGGACAAAACCTCTGGAAACACCATATATTTT.